These 12 T cell receptor beta chains originate from one sample sequenced in a study of PD-1 blockade in classical Hodgkin lymphoma (dated by TCRdb to about 2020). Libraries were built with the immunoSEQ multiplex PCR assay. TCRdb mirrors the immuneACCESS table, restricted to in-frame sequences. Some clones are absent from its copies; in checked studies, under half trace to an unresolved V gene, and the reason for the others is unknown. The sample table shows about 3,200 clones, and more than 75% are seen once. 15% to 20% of the sample goes to the ten largest clones. Reading the label with the study, this specimen's time point is: newly diagnosed, previously untreated cHL patient sample. Using a Miltenyi CD8+ T cell isolation kit, CD8+ T cells were purified from thawed PBMCs through magnetic negative selection. Material: CD8+ T cells from blood. These TCRs come from a human donor with classical Hodgkin lymphoma.

The chain carries TRBV7-2 and TRBJ2-7, with TRBD2 matching 14 bases. The V gene's germline CDR1 is SGHTA and CDR2 FQGNSA. The trim removed 5 bases at V and 5 bases at J, leaving 5 bases unmatched. CDR3 length: 15 residues. CDR3 sequence reads: CASSPGLAGENEQYF. The CDR3 DNA reads as TGTGCCAGCAGCCCGGGACTAGCGGGAGAGAACGAGCAGTACTTC.

The V gene is TRBV2, the J gene TRBJ2-1; 11 nucleotides agree with TRBD2. This CDR3 region has 17 residues. In germline, CDR1 is SNHLY, CDR2 FYNNEI. Losses at the gene ends were 7 bases for V and 8 bases for J; bases not matched to a gene: 16. The CDR3 DNA reads TGTGCCAGCATGAAGACTAGCGGGATCTCTGTAGTGGATGAGCAGTTCTTC. Its protein is CASMKTSGISVVDEQFF.

The chain joins TRBV5-5 to TRBJ2-7, with a weak D call TRBD2 (6 bases). The ends were cut back, 2 bases at V and 3 bases at J, with 15 bases in the middle. The CDR3 sequence is 15 residues long. The germline gives CDR1 SGHKS, CDR2 YYEKEE (reference sequence). The chain's CDR3 is CASSLLAGRSYEQYF. The CDR3 DNA sequence: TGTGCCAGCAGCTTACTGGCGGGACGGAGCTACGAGCAGTACTTC.

The chain employs TRBV4-3 and TRBJ2-1; D is uncertain. The germline V and J ends were trimmed by 1 base and 6 bases, with 1 base remaining between them. Germline CDR1 and CDR2: LGHNA and YSLEER. This CDR3 region has 11 residues. In nucleotides, the CDR3 is TGCGCCAGCAGCCAAGGCAATGAGCAGTTCTTC. Translating it yields CASSQGNEQFF.

In this sample, this clone turned up once. The rearrangement uses TRBV7-9 and TRBJ2-3; D is unresolved. The CDR3 extends over 13 amino acids. The germline CDR1 and CDR2 sequences are SEHNR and FQNEAQ (reference sequence). Trimming pared 3 bases from V and 3 bases from J, leaving 7 bases between. The CDR3 region is CASSLVETDTQYF. For the CDR3, the DNA is TGTGCCAGCAGCTTGGTAGAGACAGATACGCAGTATTTT.

The genes are TRBV5-4 and TRBJ2-5; D gene uncertain. V dropped 0 bases and J dropped 5 bases, with 8 bases sitting between them. This CDR3 has 13 residues. CDR1 SGHNT and CDR2 YYREEE come from the germline V gene (reference sequence). CDR3 coding DNA: TGTGCCAGCAGCTTGGGGAATCCGGAGACCCAGTACTTC. It yields the protein CASSLGNPETQYF.

The chain employs TRBV28 and TRBJ2-7, with D tentatively TRBD2 (7 bases). The CDR3 has 17 residues. Germline CDR1 and CDR2: MDHEN and SYDVKM. Trimming pared 2 bases from V and 4 bases from J, leaving 21 bases between. In nucleotides, the CDR3 is TGTGCCAGCAGTTTACAATGGAGCGGGACACCTGTTTACGAGCAGTACTTC. It specifies CASSLQWSGTPVYEQYF.

The chain links TRBV7-2 to TRBJ2-7; 11 bases are a match to TRBD2. There are 14 residues in the CDR3. V shed 3 bases, J shed 7 bases, and the junction held 5 bases outside the gene matches. Germline CDR1 and CDR2: SGHTA and FQGNSA. CDR3 amino acids: CASSFTSGSGEQYF. In DNA form, the CDR3 reads TGTGCCAGCAGCTTTACTAGCGGGAGTGGGGAGCAGTACTTC.

J is TRBJ1-1 and V is TRBV27; D is undetermined. Germline V gene sequence: CDR1 MNHEY, CDR2 SMNVEV (reference sequence). Trimming cost V 6 bases and J 2 bases, with 10 bases left between them. This CDR3 is built from 13 residues. CDR3 DNA sequence: TGTGCCAGCAGAGGGTTAGGAAACACTGAAGCTTTCTTT. Protein product: CASRGLGNTEAFF.

This clone came up once. Written as DNA, the CDR3 is TGTGCCAGCAGCTTAGTCGGGACAGGAGATTACGAGCAGTACTTC. This translates into CASSLVGTGDYEQYF. This sequence joins TRBV7-2 and TRBJ2-7, with 8 positions matching TRBD1. Trimming at V came to 1 base and at J to 4 bases, leaving 6 bases not matched to a gene. The CDR3 has 15 residues. Germline assignment: CDR1 SGHTA and CDR2 FQGNSA.

This rearrangement joins TRBV10-3 to TRBJ1-1, with 9 bases fitting TRBD1. The CDR3 spans 14 residues. The germline CDR1 and CDR2 sequences are ENHRY and SYGVKD. V gave up 2 bases and J gave up 7 bases; unmatched junction bases: 5. The DNA for the CDR3 is TGTGCCATCAGTGAGATAGACAGGGGGGATGAAGCTTTCTTT. Translating it yields CAISEIDRGDEAFF.

This clone came up a few times. V and J are TRBV28 and TRBJ2-7; 7 bases agree with TRBD1. Trimming at V came to 3 bases and at J to 4 bases, leaving 9 bases not matched to a gene. Germline CDR1 MDHEN, CDR2 SYDVKM. The CDR3 is 15 residues long. This CDR3 is CASSFEGARSYEQYF. CDR3 nucleotide sequence: TGTGCCAGCAGTTTCGAGGGGGCTCGGAGTTACGAGCAGTACTTC.